This T cell receptor (beta chain) emerged from a study of blood T cells in healthy people across ages. Each sample had at least 6 million PBMCs isolated. Then a second PCR, running about 7 to 11 cycles, was carried out with a sample-barcoded 5' primer and a J-beta primer mix. TCRdb independently ran MiXCR on the 5' RACE reads; one entry per CDR3 protein. The sample has 1 million or so distinct CDR3 sequences, approximately 25% seen once; the top ten hold around 0.7%. In this sample, this clonotype turned up a few times. Germline loops: CDR1 SGHKS, CDR2 YYEKEE (reference sequence). V lost 3 bases, J lost 8 bases, and 9 bases stayed unmatched. The CDR3 covers 14 residues. This same sample was also taken into another study, of T cells of mothers and their children.

The sequence was collected from a girl aged 2 to 9 in good health. Sequencing was done on a sample of blood. The chain combines TRBV5-5 with TRBJ1-2; 8 nucleotides match TRBD1. The DNA for the CDR3 is TGTGCCAGCAGCTCCCCCGGGACAGGAGAAGGCTACACCTTC. Translated: CASSSPGTGEGYTF.